This TCR beta chain was retrieved from a study of radiotherapy plus CTLA-4 blockade in lung cancer. Study context: Disease control was seen in roughly 30% of patients, objective responses in 15% to 20%. Study-level results: In blood, tumor-derived TCR clones expanded after radiotherapy plus ipilimumab. Early shifts in blood T cell clones, with interferon-beta, reportedly predicted response best.

Patients in the study, people with chemo-refractory metastatic non-small-cell lung cancer, received focal radiation plus ipilimumab CTLA-4 blockade. Clones were sequenced by immunoSEQ multiplex PCR, and TCRdb holds only the in-frame ones, with some missing. The sample includes tens of thousands of clones, around 85% of them seen just once. Concerning this clone: Its antigen is still unknown.

CDR3 length equals 12 residues. Trimming pared 4 bases from V and 2 bases from J, leaving 5 bases between. Per the germline V gene, CDR1 is MNHEY and CDR2 is SVGAGI. This material consisted of peripheral blood, taken from a patient treated with radiotherapy plus ipilimumab. The TCR originated in a human donor with non-small cell lung cancer who had a partial response to radiotherapy plus ipilimumab. The chain carries TRBV6-5 and TRBJ2-5; D unclear. The CDR3 DNA follows: TGTGCCAGCAGTTTTTCGCAAGAGACCCAGTACTTC. It encodes CASSFSQETQYF.